This T cell receptor (beta chain) was sequenced during a study of T-cell memory formation after mild COVID-19. The V gene lost 6 bases and the J gene lost 4 bases, with 18 bases spanning the gap. Germline V CDR1 and CDR2: MGHRA, YSYEKL. The CDR3 sequence is 16 residues long. MiXCR, applied by TCRdb to the 5' RACE reads, yields one record per CDR3 protein. The sample yields 140,000 or so distinct CDR3 sequences, 15% to 20% seen once. Specimen: PBMCs or a T cell subset sorted from them (not recorded which). The V call is TRBV4-1, the J call TRBJ1-4, with D maybe TRBD1 (5 bases). This sequence originates from an adult woman who had mild COVID-19 (a few samples of this study predate the infection). Cell type and time point are not known. Here the CDR3 reads CASRHLIGRDNEKLFF. Written as DNA, the CDR3 is TGCGCCAGCAGACACTTAATCGGCAGGGATAATGAAAAACTGTTTTTT.